A single sample gave rise to the 18 T cell receptor beta chains below, sequenced in a study of cytomegalovirus exposure and HLA in healthy donors. This PCR relied on a set of 60 Vbeta primers and 13 Jbeta primers. Method: immunoSEQ multiplex PCR; TCRdb's copy keeps in-frame clones and lacks some. In the table there are under 250,000 clones, around four fifths of which are singletons. Specimen: PBMCs. The receptors come from a male donor in good health and CMV-seronegative.

In DNA, the CDR3 is TGCGCCAGCAGCTGGATAGACAATTTCGGGGAGCTGTTTTTT. It yields the protein CASSWIDNFGELFF. The chain joins TRBV5-1 to TRBJ2-2, with D uncertain. The germline gives CDR1 SGHRS, CDR2 YFSETQ. Trimming took 3 bases from V and 7 from J, leaving 13 bases between them. This CDR3 has 14 amino acids.

Only one count was recorded for this clone. The rearrangement joins TRBV18 to TRBJ2-5; 7 bases map to TRBD1. CDR3 length: 16 amino acids. The junction had 14 bases not matched to a gene; V was cut back by 3 bases and J by 7 bases. CDR1 and CDR2 (germline): KGHSH, LQKENI. As DNA, the CDR3 is TGTGCCAGCTCACCTAGGGGGCAGGCCTCTGGTGTGACCCAGTACTTC. It translates to CASSPRGQASGVTQYF.

The chain couples TRBV23-1 to TRBJ1-6, with unresolved D. TRBV23-1 is sorted into the ORF group, with uncertain function. V lost 4 bases to trimming and J lost 7 bases, with 17 bases between them. The CDR3 runs to 16 residues. CDR3 DNA: TGCGCCAGCAGTCTCACGGATATTGCGGAGAATTCACCCCTCCACTTT. Translated, it gives CASSLTDIAENSPLHF.

This clone has only a few counts. The gene calls are TRBV29-1 and TRBJ2-3; no clear D. CDR3 length: 14 residues. Germline V gene data show CDR1 as SQVTM and CDR2 as ANQGSEA. V gave up 2 bases and J gave up 1 base, with 10 bases separating them. CDR3: CSVEIVTGTDTQYF. Written as DNA, the CDR3 is TGCAGCGTTGAAATAGTAACGGGCACAGATACGCAGTATTTT.

The chain combines TRBV28 with TRBJ2-3; 9 bases fit TRBD2. V lost 4 bases to trimming and J lost 0 bases; unmatched junction nucleotides: 20. CDR1 and CDR2 (germline): MDHEN, SYDVKM. This CDR3 is 21 amino acids long. The CDR3 DNA reads as TGTGCCAGCAGTTCTTTCCATTCGGGGCCTAGCGGGGAAACTAGCACAGATACGCAGTATTTT. This translates into CASSSFHSGPSGETSTDTQYF.

V gene TRBV29-1 combines with J gene TRBJ2-5; TRBD2 matches 7 bases. The CDR3 has 12 residues. Unmatched junction bases numbered 5, after V lost 5 bases and J lost 5 bases. In germline, CDR1 is SQVTM, CDR2 ANQGSEA. CDR3 DNA sequence: TGCAGCGTTCGCGGGAGAGCGGAGACCCAGTACTTC. Encoded protein: CSVRGRAETQYF. The variable domain in full, with the rest retrieved from reference TRBV29-1 and TRBJ2-5, is SAVISQKPSRDICQRGTSLTIQCQVDSQVTMMFWYRQQPGQSLTLIATANQGSEATYESGFVIDKFPISRPNLTFSTLTVSNMSPEDSSIYLCSVRGRAETQYFGPGTRLLVL.

The rearrangement uses TRBV30 and TRBJ2-2; the D gene is possibly TRBD2 (5 bases). The CDR3 extends over 12 amino acids. The V and J ends lost 8 bases and 7 bases respectively, with 14 bases between them. Germline V CDR1 and CDR2: GTSNPN, SVGIG (reference sequence). The CDR3 bases are TGTGCCGGCCCAGGACTGGACGGGGAGCTGTTTTTT. This sequence encodes CAGPGLDGELFF.

This chain joins TRBV5-1 and TRBJ2-3, with 12 bases matching TRBD2. V shed 0 bases, J shed 0 bases, and the junction held 8 bases outside the gene matches. The germline V gene has CDR1 SGHRS and CDR2 YFSETQ. This CDR3 region has 19 residues. The chain's CDR3 is CASSLGTSGRWVSTDTQYF. The CDR3 DNA reads as TGCGCCAGCAGCTTGGGAACTAGCGGGAGGTGGGTCAGCACAGATACGCAGTATTTT.

The chain joins TRBV14 to TRBJ2-7, with 8 bases fitting TRBD1. Germline CDR1 is SGHDN and CDR2 is FVKESK. The trim removed 5 bases at V and 3 bases at J, leaving 12 bases unmatched. The CDR3 is 16 residues long. In nucleotides, the CDR3 is TGTGCCAGCAGCGGGGGGACCAGACAGGGGAGCTACGAGCAGTACTTC. Translated: CASSGGTRQGSYEQYF.

About this clone: A junction boundary mismatches the germline segment, possibly from a read error. This chain links TRBV7-9 with TRBJ2-5; unclear D gene. This CDR3 spans 14 amino acids. The germline V gene encodes CDR1 SEHNR and CDR2 FQNEAQ (reference sequence). CDR3 sequence reads: CSSSLASSQETQYF. CDR3 sequence (DNA): TGTTCCAGCAGCTTAGCATCTAGCCAAGAGACCCAGTACTTC.

The V gene is TRBV5-4, the J gene TRBJ2-2; weak D call: TRBD2 (6 bases). Per germline, CDR1 SGHNT and CDR2 YYREEE (reference sequence). V lost 0 bases to trimming and J lost 6 bases, with 12 bases between them. CDR3 length equals 15 residues. The CDR3 sequence is CASSLETGAAGELFF. The CDR3 nucleotides are TGTGCCAGCAGCTTGGAAACGGGAGCGGCCGGGGAGCTGTTTTTT. Full variable domain (remainder filled in from reference TRBV5-4 and TRBJ2-2): ETGVTQSPTHLIKTRGQQVTLRCSSQSGHNTVSWYQQALGQGPQFIFQYYREEENGRGNFPPRFSGLQFPNYSSELNVNALELDDSALYLCASSLETGAAGELFFGEGSRLTVL.

This chain uses TRBV6-1 with TRBJ1-1, with D tentatively TRBD1 (5 bases). This CDR3 region has 16 residues. V lost 3 bases, J lost 1 base, and 15 bases lay in between. Germline V gives CDR1 MNHNS, CDR2 SASEGT. The CDR3 DNA reads as TGTGCCAGCAGTGACCCGGAGCGGGGGGGGAACACTGAAGCTTTCTTT. Translation gives CASSDPERGGNTEAFF.

This chain connects TRBV9 to TRBJ2-2; 10 nucleotides agree with TRBD2. Germline CDR1 is SGDLS and CDR2 is YYNGEE. The CDR3 totals 15 residues. Trimming took 6 bases from V and 4 from J; bases not matched to a gene: 6. DNA for the CDR3: TGTGCCAGCACCGGACTAGCGGACCCCACCGGGGAGCTGTTTTTT. Translating it yields CASTGLADPTGELFF.

CDR3 DNA: TGTGCCAGCAGTTCGGGCGGGAGGGTCCCCAGGCGAAACACCATATATTTT. It is translated as CASSSGGRVPRRNTIYF. This sequence joins TRBV28 and TRBJ1-3; D is unresolved. This CDR3 contains 17 residues. CDR1 MDHEN and CDR2 SYDVKM come from the germline V gene. Between the trimmed V and J ends, which lost 4 bases and 5 bases, there was a span of 21 bases.

The rearrangement joins TRBV2 to TRBJ2-1; 9 bases match TRBD2. Trimming removed 7 bases from V and 5 bases from J; junction bases left unmatched: 9. The CDR3 has 15 amino acids. The germline V gene encodes CDR1 SNHLY and CDR2 FYNNEI. CDR3 DNA: TGTGCCAGCATTGTAAGGACTAGCGTTAACAATGAGCAGTTCTTC. Translating gives CASIVRTSVNNEQFF.

The genes are TRBV15 and TRBJ2-2, with no clear D. The CDR3 is 14 residues long. Germline CDR1 is LNHNV and CDR2 is YYDKDF (reference sequence). V gave up 0 bases and J gave up 2 bases, with 4 bases separating them. The CDR3, as DNA: TGTGCCACCAGCAGAGACCCAAACACCGGGGAGCTGTTTTTT. It translates to CATSRDPNTGELFF.

The rearrangement links TRBV2 to TRBJ2-7; the match to TRBD2 covers 11 bases. This CDR3 comprises 15 residues. Germline CDR1 SNHLY, CDR2 FYNNEI. The V segment lost 5 bases and the J segment 1 base; nucleotides outside the gene matches: 4. Here the CDR3 reads CASSTGTSGSYEQYF. In DNA form, the CDR3 reads TGTGCCAGCAGTACCGGGACTAGCGGTTCCTACGAGCAGTACTTC.

In DNA form, the CDR3 reads TGTGCCAGCTCACCACTTGGGACAGGGAACTTCTACGAGCAGTACTTC. This gives the protein CASSPLGTGNFYEQYF. V and J are TRBV18 and TRBJ2-7, with 9 bases aligning to TRBD1. V dropped 1 base and J dropped 3; count of bases not matched to a gene: 7. CDR1 is KGHSH and CDR2 is LQKENI in the germline V gene. This CDR3 comprises 16 residues.